The present entry profiles one T cell receptor beta chain with its context. Some clones are missing from TCRdb's copy, which holds only in-frame ones; the method was immunoSEQ multiplex PCR. The table includes over 450,000 clones, 75% to 85% detected once. The source of the sample is a study of shared T cell receptors in the human thymus. V dropped 6 bases and J dropped 5 bases, with 10 bases sitting between them. Germline CDR1 is MNHEY and CDR2 is SVGAGI. The CDR3 is made up of 12 amino acids. The same data also went into a second study, on human thymus T cells. That report notes: Donation was from healthy Finnish infants who were having corrective surgery that addressed congenital heart defects. Thymic material originated from resections removed in the course of corrective heart surgery. Usage of V and J genes appeared biased in thymic and blood repertoires. What related research reported was that thymic repertoires overlapped highly among unrelated individuals.

The sequencing input was thymocytes. The chain recombines TRBV6-5 with TRBJ1-1; a weak D match, TRBD1 (5 bases). This clonotype originated in a boy under three years old with a congenital heart defect. The CDR3 here is CASSRTRTEAFF. In DNA form, the CDR3 reads TGTGCCAGCAGCCGGACAAGAACTGAAGCTTTCTTT.